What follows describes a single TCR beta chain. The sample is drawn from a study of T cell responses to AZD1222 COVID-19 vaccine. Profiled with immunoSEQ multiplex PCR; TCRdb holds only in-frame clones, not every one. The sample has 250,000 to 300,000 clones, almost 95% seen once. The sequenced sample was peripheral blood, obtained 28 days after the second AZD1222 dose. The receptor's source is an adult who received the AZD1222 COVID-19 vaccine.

This CDR3 is CASSLATGGGNIQYF. The CDR3 nucleotides are TGCGCCAGCAGCTTGGCGACAGGCGGGGGAAACATTCAGTACTTC. The chain uses TRBV5-1 and TRBJ2-4, with a possible D match to TRBD2 (7 bases). Germline V gene data show CDR1 as SGHRS and CDR2 as YFSETQ. This CDR3 is 15 amino acids long. Trimming took off 0 bases at V and 6 bases at J, with 13 bases between the two ends.